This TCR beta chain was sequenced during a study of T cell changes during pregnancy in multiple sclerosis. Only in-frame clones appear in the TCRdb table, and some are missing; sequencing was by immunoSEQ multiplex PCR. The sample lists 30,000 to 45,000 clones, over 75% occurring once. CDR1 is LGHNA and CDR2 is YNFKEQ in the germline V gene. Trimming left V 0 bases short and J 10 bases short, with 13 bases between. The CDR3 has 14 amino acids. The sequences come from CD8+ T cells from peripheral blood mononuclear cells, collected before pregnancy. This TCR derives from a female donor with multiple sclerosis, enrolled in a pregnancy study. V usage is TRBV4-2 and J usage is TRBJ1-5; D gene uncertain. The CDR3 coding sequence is TGTGCCAGCAGCCAAGAGGCCGGGAGTCATCCCCAGCATTTT. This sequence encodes CASSQEAGSHPQHF.